These T cell receptor beta chains were read from a single sample in a study of identical twins. MiXCR, applied by TCRdb to the 5' RACE reads, yields one record per CDR3 protein. The sample has about 1.7 million distinct CDR3 sequences; about 32% are singletons. Sequenced material: cord blood. All receptors derive from a newborn girl in good health. Both conserved end residues are trimmed from each CDR3.

v_gene	CDR3aa
TRBV30	AWRLAGAQDTQY
TRBV13	ASSSNRPGLAGAYQETQY
TRBV28	ASTPGVANYGYT
TRBV4-1	ASSAGTSRDYEQY
TRBV6-5	ASSYGLAGREQF
TRBV7-2	ASSQRGSGELF
TRBV27	ASSPRGTSFSYNEQF
TRBV7-9	ASSLRASGSQYNEQY
TRBV28	ASSFLQGARAYEQY
TRBV12-3/TRBV12-4	ASSLRGRGFSEQY
TRBV27	ASSSTRTQPQH
TRBV25-1	ASSAPPQGGGLNIQY
TRBV7-2	ASRFFGQGNTEAF
TRBV2	ASSEDGISNQPQH
TRBV20-1	SARDVDITPSGELF
TRBV7-9	ASSLRIEATNEKLS
TRBV6-5	ASSYSVAANTGELF
TRBV7-9	ASSRPNRDYEQY
TRBV20-1	SARQEGGEKLF
TRBV6-1	ASSSGTAEEALF